This is a list of T cell receptor beta chains from one sample in a study of T cells after yellow fever vaccination. TCRdb passed the 5' RACE reads through MiXCR, listing each CDR3 protein once. The table shows approximately 550,000 distinct CDR3 sequences, with roughly 19% occurring only once. Material: PBMCs, obtained 15 days after the yellow fever booster vaccination. The source is a young man who received the YFV17D yellow fever vaccine. Each CDR3 is given with its conserved first and last residue. The D gene is left open where the match is weak. The size entry is marked missing in some rows and otherwise reads once, few, many or a size class.

V gene,J gene,clone size,D gene,CDR3 DNA,CDR3 protein
TRBV19,TRBJ2-1,-,TRBD1,TGTGCCAGTACTTCTGAGGGGGCCTCCTACAATGAGCAGTTCTTC,CASTSEGASYNEQFF
TRBV30,TRBJ2-5,few,-,TGTGCCCGAAAACTAACTGGACAGTTCCAAGAGACCCAGTACTTC,CARKLTGQFQETQYF
TRBV3-1,TRBJ2-1,-,TRBD2,TGTGCCAGCAGCCAAGCCGGGACTAGCGAGGACAATGAGCAGTTCTTC,CASSQAGTSEDNEQFF
TRBV3-1,TRBJ2-5,few,TRBD2,TGTGCCAGCAGCCACAACCTAGCGGGAGAGACCCAGTACTTC,CASSHNLAGETQYF
TRBV29-1,TRBJ2-7,many,TRBD2,TGCAGCGTTGCAACCGGGACTAGCGGCTACGAGCAGTACTTC,CSVATGTSGYEQYF
TRBV12-3/TRBV12-4,TRBJ2-2,once,TRBD1,TGTGCCAGCAGTGTCTCGGCAGGGGGCGGCACCGGGGAGCTGTTTTTT,CASSVSAGGGTGELFF
TRBV6-2/TRBV6-3,TRBJ2-1,once,-,TGTGCCAGCAGTTACTCGGTAGCGGAGTACAATGAGCAGTTCTTC,CASSYSVAEYNEQFF
TRBV12-3/TRBV12-4,TRBJ2-5,few,TRBD2,TGTGCCAGCAGCGGAGGAATCGCGGGACTACAAGAGACCCAGTACTTC,CASSGGIAGLQETQYF
TRBV19,TRBJ1-5,many,-,TGTGCCAGTAGTATTGGGGGCAGCAATCAGCCCCAGCATTTT,CASSIGGSNQPQHF
TRBV3-1,TRBJ2-5,-,TRBD2,TGTGCCAGCAGCCTGGGACTAGCGGGAGAAAAGACCCAGTACTTC,CASSLGLAGEKTQYF
TRBV7-2,TRBJ1-3,-,-,TGTGCCAGCAGCTCCCGGGCGAGTCCTGGAAACACCATATATTTT,CASSSRASPGNTIYF
TRBV6-5,TRBJ2-7,-,TRBD2,TGTGCCAGCAGTTACTTAAATCCTAGCGGGAGGGTATACGAGCAGTACTTC,CASSYLNPSGRVYEQYF
TRBV7-9,TRBJ2-1,-,TRBD2,TGTGCCAGCAGAATAGCGGGAAACTCCTACAATGAGCAGTTCTTC,CASRIAGNSYNEQFF
TRBV27,TRBJ2-7,-,-,TGTGCCAGCAGTTTAAGGGGCGAGGGGGAGCAGTACTTC,CASSLRGEGEQYF
TRBV25-1,TRBJ2-1,-,TRBD1,TGTGCCAGCGACAGGGGTCTGAACAATGAGCAGTTCTTC,CASDRGLNNEQFF
TRBV12-3/TRBV12-4,TRBJ2-3,-,TRBD2,TGTGCCAGCAGTCATAACGGGAGGGCCACAGATACGCAGTATTTT,CASSHNGRATDTQYF
TRBV30,TRBJ2-3,-,-,TGTGCCTGGAGTCCCTCCTTTCAAGATACGCAGTATTTT,CAWSPSFQDTQYF
TRBV6-5,TRBJ2-3,few,-,TGTGCCAGCAGTTCACCAGGGGGCACAGATACGCAGTATTTT,CASSSPGGTDTQYF
TRBV29-1,TRBJ2-1,-,TRBD1,TGCAGCGTTAGATCAGGGGGCAATGAGCAGTTCTTC,CSVRSGGNEQFF
TRBV11-2,TRBJ2-3,-,-,TGTGCCAGCAGCTTAGACGGGGTGGATACGCAGTATTTT,CASSLDGVDTQYF
TRBV5-1,TRBJ2-1,many,-,TGTGCCAGCAGCCTGGTTGGAGGCTCCTACAATGAGCAGTTCTTC,CASSLVGGSYNEQFF
TRBV29-1,TRBJ2-3,-,TRBD2,TGCAGCGCGAAACGGGCAACTAGCGTAGATACGCAGTATTTT,CSAKRATSVDTQYF
TRBV19,TRBJ2-2,once,-,TGTGCCAGTAGAATCGCGCCCACAAACACCGGGGAGCTGTTTTTT,CASRIAPTNTGELFF
TRBV21-1,TRBJ2-1,-,-,TGTGCCAGCAGCAAAGGTTCGGGGGTTGGCTACAATGAGCAGTTCTTC,CASSKGSGVGYNEQFF
TRBV29-1,TRBJ2-6,many,TRBD2,TGCAGCGTATCAGCGGGGTCCTCTGGGGCCAACGTCCTGACTTTC,CSVSAGSSGANVLTF
TRBV10-2,TRBJ2-7,-,-,TGCGCCAGCAGTAGGGACCCCTCGTACTACGAGCAGTACTTC,CASSRDPSYYEQYF
TRBV7-9,TRBJ2-7,-,TRBD2,TGTGCCAGCAGCTTAGGCGGGACCGGGACTAGCGATTTC,CASSLGGTGTSDF
TRBV6-6,TRBJ2-2,-,-,TGTGCCAGCAGTTACGCGGTCGGGGAGCTGTTTTTT,CASSYAVGELFF
TRBV7-7,TRBJ1-3,-,-,TGTGCCAGCAGCCCCGGGGGGGCCGAGCCTGGAAACACCATATATTTT,CASSPGGAEPGNTIYF
TRBV7-2,TRBJ1-5,-,TRBD1,TGTGCCAGCAGCACCGGGACAGGGGTAAATCAGCCCCAGCATTTT,CASSTGTGVNQPQHF
TRBV18,TRBJ2-4,few,-,TGTGCCAGCTCACCATCTCGAGGGCTTTTTCAGTACTTC,CASSPSRGLFQYF
TRBV24-1,TRBJ1-2,-,-,TGTGCCGCGCAGGGATTTGATAATGGCTACACCTTC,CAAQGFDNGYTF
TRBV7-2,TRBJ2-7,-,-,TGTGCCAGCAGCTTAGCGGGAGTCAGCGAGCAGTACTTC,CASSLAGVSEQYF
TRBV20-1,TRBJ2-7,-,TRBD1,TGCAGTGCTAGAGTGCCCGACAGGGGCGGTTTAGAGCAGTACTTC,CSARVPDRGGLEQYF
TRBV4-1,TRBJ2-3,once,-,TGCGCCAGCAGCCAAGATCCAACAGACACAGATACGCAGTATTTT,CASSQDPTDTDTQYF
TRBV7-9,TRBJ2-5,-,-,TGTGCCAGCAGCTTAGCTCCGGAGTCTCCCGGAGCCCAGTACTTC,CASSLAPESPGAQYF
TRBV5-1,TRBJ2-1,once,-,TGCGCCAGCAGCCGGGGACCCGACGTCGATGAGCAGTTCTTC,CASSRGPDVDEQFF
TRBV24-1,TRBJ2-1,-,-,TGTGCCACCAGCCCTTTTCCTGGGAATGAGCAGTTCTTC,CATSPFPGNEQFF
TRBV7-2,TRBJ2-7,few,TRBD2,TGTGCCAGCAGCTTAGCCTTGCGGGAGCCCTACGAGCAGTACTTC,CASSLALREPYEQYF
TRBV12-3/TRBV12-4,TRBJ2-7,few,-,TGTGCCAGCAGTTTAAATATAGAGCAGTACTTC,CASSLNIEQYF
TRBV27,TRBJ2-2,-,-,TGTGCCAGCAGAGGGGGGAGGGCCGGGGAGCTGTTTTTT,CASRGGRAGELFF
TRBV19,TRBJ2-6,-,-,TGTGCCAGTCGGGACAGGGCCAACGTCCTGACTTTC,CASRDRANVLTF
TRBV20-1,TRBJ2-3,-,-,TGCAGTGCTGCGTCGACAGTCCCCCGCACAGATACGCAGTATTTT,CSAASTVPRTDTQYF
TRBV6-5,TRBJ1-4,-,-,TGTGCCAGCAGTTACTTTGGTCATGAAAAACTGTTTTTT,CASSYFGHEKLFF
TRBV6-1,TRBJ2-7,few,TRBD2,TGTGCCAGCGGGAGGACTAGCGCTACCTACGAGCAGTACTTC,CASGRTSATYEQYF
TRBV12-3/TRBV12-4,TRBJ1-2,few,-,TGTGCCAGCAGTCCTCAGGGGCTTGTCCCGTATGGCTACACCTTC,CASSPQGLVPYGYTF
TRBV7-9,TRBJ2-1,few,-,TGTGCCAGCAGCTCCCGACTAGGAGAGGGGGAGCAGTTCTTC,CASSSRLGEGEQFF
TRBV5-1,TRBJ1-1,-,-,TGCGCCAGCAGCTTGGCCCGGCAGGTTGAAGCTTTCTTT,CASSLARQVEAFF
TRBV29-1,TRBJ1-1,few,TRBD1,TGCAGCGTTGATGGGATCACAGGGGTTACTGAAGCTTTCTTT,CSVDGITGVTEAFF
TRBV12-3/TRBV12-4,TRBJ2-2,-,TRBD2,TGTGCCAGCAGTTACTCTAGGCTAGCGGGAACGACCGGGGAGCTGTTTTTT,CASSYSRLAGTTGELFF
TRBV11-2,TRBJ2-3,once,-,TGTGCCAGCAGCTTATCATTTAGCGGTAGCACAGATACGCAGTATTTT,CASSLSFSGSTDTQYF
TRBV6-2/TRBV6-3,TRBJ2-7,-,TRBD2,TGTGCCAGCAGTTACTCGGGACTAGCGGGAGACGAGCAGTACTTC,CASSYSGLAGDEQYF
TRBV6-5,TRBJ1-2,-,TRBD1,TGTGCCAGCAGTTACCCCCGCAATCCCGGGACAGGGATGGTATACACCTTC,CASSYPRNPGTGMVYTF
TRBV5-8,TRBJ2-3,-,-,TGTGCCAGCAGCTTTAAAATGTCTAGCACAGATACGCAGTATTTT,CASSFKMSSTDTQYF